Following are 12 T cell receptor beta chains from one sample sequenced in a study of cytomegalovirus exposure and HLA in healthy donors. Use of 60 Vbeta and 13 Jbeta primers characterized the PCR. The table came from immunoSEQ multiplex PCR; TCRdb's copy has only in-frame clones and leaves some out. Of 100,000 to 150,000 clones listed, 74% were seen once; the top ten hold roughly 4%. Sequencing was performed on PBMCs. The receptors derive from a woman between 50 and 59 years old in good health and CMV-seropositive.

J is TRBJ1-1 and V is TRBV5-1; D is perhaps TRBD1 (6 bases). The V end was cut by 2 bases, the J end by 7 bases, with 9 bases between. The CDR3 runs 12 residues. Germline values: CDR1 SGHRS, CDR2 YFSETQ. The CDR3 DNA follows: TGCGCCAGCAGCTTAGGGGGAATTGAAGCTTTCTTT. Translated, it gives CASSLGGIEAFF.

V and J are TRBV5-1 and TRBJ2-3; TRBD1 might be the D (5 bases). V was cut by 0 bases and J by 0 bases, with 5 bases left in between. The CDR3 has 14 amino acids. Germline V gene data show CDR1 as SGHRS and CDR2 as YFSETQ. CDR3 loop: CASSLGQSTDTQYF. As DNA, the CDR3 is TGCGCCAGCAGCTTGGGACAGAGCACAGATACGCAGTATTTT.

The rearrangement joins TRBV7-6 to TRBJ2-1, with 12 nucleotides matching TRBD2. CDR1 is SGHVS and CDR2 is FNYEAQ in the germline V gene. V shed 0 bases and J 10 bases; nucleotides not matched to a gene: 4. The CDR3 is 15 residues long. The CDR3 sequence is CASSLASLAGGEQFF. The CDR3 DNA reads as TGTGCCAGCAGCTTAGCATCACTAGCGGGGGGCGAGCAGTTCTTC.

J is TRBJ2-3 and V is TRBV5-1; 7 nucleotides align to TRBD2. Germline values: CDR1 SGHRS, CDR2 YFSETQ. V lost 6 bases to trimming and J lost 4 bases; unmatched junction nucleotides: 11. This CDR3 has 15 residues. In DNA, the CDR3 is TGCGCCAGCACCAATCTTGCGGGGGATCCAGATACGCAGTATTTT. Amino acids: CASTNLAGDPDTQYF.

In this sample, this clone turned up once. J is TRBJ1-6 and V is TRBV11-2; TRBD1 aligns across 7 bases. Per germline, CDR1 SGHAT and CDR2 FQNNGV. The CDR3 extends over 17 amino acids. J gave up 10 bases and V 1 base, and 13 bases lay outside the gene matches. The CDR3 protein is CASSLGPGGDWGSPLHF. For the CDR3, the DNA is TGTGCCAGCAGCTTAGGCCCAGGGGGAGACTGGGGATCACCCCTCCACTTT.

The genes are TRBV7-9 and TRBJ1-1, with D tentatively TRBD1 (5 bases). The CDR3 extends over 13 amino acids. CDR1 and CDR2 from the germline V gene are SEHNR and FQNEAQ (reference sequence). Trimming stripped 9 bases from V and 4 bases from J, with 15 bases between. For the CDR3, the DNA is TGTGCCAGTACGAGGAGGGGAGGCACTGAAGCTTTCTTT. Its translation: CASTRRGGTEAFF.

This chain connects TRBV28 to TRBJ1-2; 9 nucleotides line up with TRBD1. Germline trimming cut 6 bases from V and 5 bases from J; bases unmatched to any gene: 7. CDR3 size: 14 residues. Germline CDR1 MDHEN, CDR2 SYDVKM. CDR3 loop: CASRTPGQGYGYTF. CDR3 DNA: TGTGCCAGCAGGACCCCGGGACAGGGTTATGGCTACACCTTC.

The chain couples TRBV2 to TRBJ2-7; perhaps TRBD2 as D (5 bases). The germline V and J ends were trimmed by 4 bases and 4 bases, with 17 bases remaining between them. The germline CDR1 and CDR2 sequences are SNHLY and FYNNEI. This CDR3 is built from 15 residues. CDR3 in amino acids: CASSASLGPGYEQYF. CDR3 sequence (DNA): TGTGCCAGCAGTGCGAGTTTGGGTCCGGGGTACGAGCAGTACTTC.

This rearrangement joins TRBV27 to TRBJ1-2; 7 bases are shared with TRBD1. This CDR3 has 13 residues. The germline V gene encodes CDR1 MNHEY and CDR2 SMNVEV (reference sequence). V lost 3 bases and J lost 7; bases outside the gene matches: 5. The CDR3 DNA sequence: TGTGCCAGCAGTTTCCAAGGGGGCTCTGGCTACACCTTC. This codes for CASSFQGGSGYTF.

This clone appeared once. The chain carries TRBV2 and TRBJ2-3; D is ambiguous. This CDR3 has 13 amino acids. Trimming left V 3 bases short and J 7 bases short, with 11 bases between. The germline gives CDR1 SNHLY, CDR2 FYNNEI. CDR3 loop: CASSDPQAYTQYF. The CDR3 DNA reads as TGTGCCAGCAGTGATCCTCAGGCGTATACGCAGTATTTT.

This clone has just a few counts. The V call is TRBV7-9, the J call TRBJ1-5, with D uncertain. CDR3 length equals 15 residues. Trimming took off 5 bases at V and 2 bases at J, with 13 bases between the two ends. The germline CDR1 and CDR2 sequences are SEHNR and FQNEAQ (reference sequence). As DNA, the CDR3 is TGTGCCAGCAGCCCACTCGGGGATGGCAATCAGCCCCAGCATTTT. Translated, it gives CASSPLGDGNQPQHF.

The chain couples TRBV7-9 to TRBJ2-1; TRBD1 is a possible D gene (6 bases). Trimming took 4 bases from V and 1 from J, leaving 8 bases between them. This CDR3 spans 14 amino acids. Germline lookup yields CDR1 SEHNR and CDR2 FQNEAQ (reference sequence). CDR3 residues: CASSSTGSYNEQFF. CDR3 sequence (DNA): TGTGCCAGCAGCTCTACAGGGTCCTACAATGAGCAGTTCTTC.